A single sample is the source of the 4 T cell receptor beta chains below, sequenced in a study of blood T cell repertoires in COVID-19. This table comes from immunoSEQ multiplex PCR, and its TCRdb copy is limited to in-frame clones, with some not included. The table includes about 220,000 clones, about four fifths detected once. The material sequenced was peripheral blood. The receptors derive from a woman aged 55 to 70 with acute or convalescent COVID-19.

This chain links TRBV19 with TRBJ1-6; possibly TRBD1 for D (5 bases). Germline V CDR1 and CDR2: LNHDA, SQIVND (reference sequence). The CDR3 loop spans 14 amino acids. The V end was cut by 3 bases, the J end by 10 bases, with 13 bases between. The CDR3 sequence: CASSITGVRSPLHF. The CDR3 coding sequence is TGTGCCAGTAGTATCACAGGAGTACGCTCACCCCTCCACTTT.

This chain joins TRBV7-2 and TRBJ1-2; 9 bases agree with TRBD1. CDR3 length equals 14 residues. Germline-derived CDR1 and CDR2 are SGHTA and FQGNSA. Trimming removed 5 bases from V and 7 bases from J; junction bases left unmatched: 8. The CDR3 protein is CASSPRTGESGYTF. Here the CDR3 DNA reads TGTGCCAGCAGCCCGAGGACAGGGGAAAGTGGCTACACCTTC.

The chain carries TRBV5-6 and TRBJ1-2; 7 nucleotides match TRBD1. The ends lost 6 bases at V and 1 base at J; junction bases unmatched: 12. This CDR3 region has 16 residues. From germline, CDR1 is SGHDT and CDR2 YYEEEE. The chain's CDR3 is CASTVGLGTVNYGYTF. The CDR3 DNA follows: TGTGCCAGCACCGTCGGCTTGGGGACAGTTAACTATGGCTACACCTTC.

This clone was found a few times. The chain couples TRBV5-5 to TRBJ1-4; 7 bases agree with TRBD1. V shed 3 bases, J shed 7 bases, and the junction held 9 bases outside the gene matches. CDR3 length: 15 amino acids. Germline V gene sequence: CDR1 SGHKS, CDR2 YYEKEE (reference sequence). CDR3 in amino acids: CASSSRGSLGEKLFF. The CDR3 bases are TGTGCCAGCAGCTCCAGGGGGTCCCTGGGTGAAAAACTGTTTTTT. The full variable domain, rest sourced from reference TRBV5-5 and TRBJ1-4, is DAGVTQSPTHLIKTRGQQVTLRCSPISGHKSVSWYQQVLGQGPQFIFQYYEKEERGRGNFPDRFSARQFPNYSSELNVNALLLGDSALYLCASSSRGSLGEKLFFGSGTQLSVL.